These 20 T cell receptor beta chains originate from one sample sequenced in a study of shared clonotypes between healthy human individuals. The method was immunoSEQ multiplex PCR; TCRdb's version includes in-frame clones alone and lacks a portion of them. The sample gives about 490,000 clones, 79% of which show up once; about an eighth is in the top ten. Input material: PBMCs. The receptors here all came from a middle-aged woman in good health. Some clones in this sample may be carry-over from other donors' samples.

The chain joins TRBV7-9 to TRBJ1-5; TRBD1 matches 7 bases. The germline V gene has CDR1 SEHNR and CDR2 FQNEAQ (reference sequence). The V segment lost 1 base and the J segment 2 bases; nucleotides outside the gene matches: 5. CDR3 size: 16 residues. CDR3 in DNA: TGTGCCAGCAGCTTAGGCCAGGGGGGGGGCAATCAGCCCCAGCATTTT. This sequence encodes CASSLGQGGGNQPQHF. Filled out from reference TRBV7-9 and TRBJ1-5, the complete variable domain reads DTGVSQNPRHKITKRGQNVTFRCDPISEHNRLYWYRQTLGQGPEFLTYFQNEAQLEKSRLLSDRFSAERPKGSFSTLEIQRTEQGDSAMYLCASSLGQGGGNQPQHFGDGTRLSIL.

The genes are TRBV2 and TRBJ2-6; D is perhaps TRBD2 (6 bases). CDR1 and CDR2 from the germline V gene are SNHLY and FYNNEI. This CDR3 comprises 19 residues. Trimming left V 4 bases short and J 0 bases short, with 19 bases between. CDR3 DNA: TGTGCCAGCAGTGGAATTTACGCGGGGAGGATCTCTGGGGCCAACGTCCTGACTTTC. Translation gives CASSGIYAGRISGANVLTF.

This clone was found many times. This chain connects TRBV4-1 to TRBJ2-1; TRBD2 matches at 7 bases. J lost 4 bases, V lost 0 bases, and 6 bases had no gene match. The CDR3 runs to 16 residues. Per germline, CDR1 MGHRA and CDR2 YSYEKL. In nucleotides, the CDR3 is TGCGCCAGCAGCCAAGAATACGGGAGGCTGTACAATGAGCAGTTCTTC. Translation gives CASSQEYGRLYNEQFF.

The gene calls are TRBV11-2 and TRBJ2-5; 13 nucleotides match TRBD2. J gave up 5 bases and V 0 bases, and 6 bases lay outside the gene matches. The CDR3 totals 17 residues. Germline CDR1 is SGHAT and CDR2 is FQNNGV. The CDR3 DNA reads as TGTGCCAGCAGCTTAGATCGGACTAGCGGGAGTAGGGAGACCCAGTACTTC. It codes for CASSLDRTSGSRETQYF.

The chain joins TRBV30 to TRBJ1-1; 11 positions agree with TRBD1. CDR1 GTSNPN and CDR2 SVGIG come from the germline V gene (reference sequence). V lost 4 bases and J lost 8; bases outside the gene matches: 9. The CDR3 length is 14 residues. The CDR3 is CAWKQPGQGGEAFF. The CDR3 DNA follows: TGTGCCTGGAAACAACCGGGACAGGGGGGGGAAGCTTTCTTT.

This chain joins TRBV28 and TRBJ2-1; TRBD2 matches 13 bases. This CDR3 is built from 15 residues. V gave up 7 bases and J gave up 4 bases; unmatched junction bases: 4. The germline CDR1 and CDR2 sequences are MDHEN and SYDVKM. The CDR3 DNA follows: TGTGCCAGCACCCTACTAGCGGGAGGGTACAATGAGCAGTTCTTC. It translates to CASTLLAGGYNEQFF.

V gene TRBV19 combines with J gene TRBJ2-4; 9 bases match TRBD1. Germline V gene data show CDR1 as LNHDA and CDR2 as SQIVND (reference sequence). This CDR3 spans 13 amino acids. Trimming removed 6 bases from V and 7 bases from J; junction bases left unmatched: 4. CDR3 amino acids: CASRSTGGNIQYF. CDR3 DNA: TGTGCCAGTAGATCCACAGGGGGCAACATTCAGTACTTC.

The V and J genes are TRBV5-1 and TRBJ2-5, with D possibly being TRBD2 (6 bases). V was pared by 0 bases and J by 2 bases, with 17 bases between. Germline CDR1 is SGHRS and CDR2 is YFSETQ. The CDR3 is 17 residues long. DNA for the CDR3: TGCGCCAGCAGCTTGGTGCCGGGGAATGGGAGGCAAGAGACCCAGTACTTC. This codes for CASSLVPGNGRQETQYF.

This clone was counted a single time. The same CDR3 also results from other DNA sequences found in this sample. The rearrangement joins TRBV7-9 to TRBJ2-7, with TRBD1 identical over 10 bases. V shed 4 bases and J 3 bases; nucleotides not matched to a gene: 3. This CDR3 has 14 amino acids. CDR1 and CDR2 (germline): SEHNR, FQNEAQ (reference sequence). This chain's CDR3 is CASSSRTGGYEQYF. In DNA, the CDR3 is TGTGCCAGCAGCTCCCGGACAGGGGGCTACGAGCAGTACTTC.

This chain connects TRBV7-2 to TRBJ2-3, with 10 nucleotides matching TRBD2. V gave up 4 bases and J gave up 2 bases; unmatched junction bases: 6. The CDR3 has 16 residues. The germline CDR1 and CDR2 sequences are SGHTA and FQGNSA. In DNA, the CDR3 is TGTGCCAGCAGCTCCCCAAGCGGGAGGGCCACAGATACGCAGTATTTT. Translating it yields CASSSPSGRATDTQYF.

This clone was recorded only once. This chain's CDR3 is CASSPGQGSVTGELFF. The CDR3 DNA follows: TGTGCCAGCTCACCGGGACAGGGGTCGGTCACCGGGGAGCTGTTTTTT. The chain carries TRBV18 and TRBJ2-2, with 10 bases aligning to TRBD1. The CDR3 has 16 residues. Per the germline V gene, CDR1 is KGHSH and CDR2 is LQKENI. The J segment lost 4 bases and the V segment lost 3 bases, leaving 5 bases of the junction unmatched.

This clone has more than one count but fewer than ten. The chain combines TRBV7-2 with TRBJ2-7; TRBD1 agrees at 10 bases. The CDR3 is 16 amino acids. Germline loops: CDR1 SGHTA, CDR2 FQGNSA. V dropped 5 bases and J dropped 0; count of bases not matched to a gene: 7. The CDR3 region has the DNA TGTGCCAGCAGCCCCCGGACAGGGGGGAGCTCCTACGAGCAGTACTTC. Protein: CASSPRTGGSSYEQYF.

About this clone: This sample includes further DNA sequences coding for the same CDR3. The rearrangement joins TRBV27 to TRBJ1-5; D might be TRBD1 (6 bases). Between the trimmed V and J ends, which lost 5 bases and 1 base, there was a span of 9 bases. In germline, CDR1 is MNHEY, CDR2 SMNVEV (reference sequence). The CDR3 runs to 14 residues. In nucleotides, the CDR3 is TGTGCCAGCAGTCTTCAGGGGAGCAATCAGCCCCAGCATTTT. Amino acids: CASSLQGSNQPQHF.

This sequence joins TRBV30 and TRBJ2-5; D is unclear. TRBJ2-7 matches the DNA end more closely, so the J call is doubtful. The CDR3 is 12 residues long. The germline CDR1 and CDR2 sequences are GTSNPN and SVGIG (reference sequence). CDR3 nucleotide sequence: TGTGCCTGGAGTTCGGCAGGCATCGAGCAGTACTTC. Encoded protein: CAWSSAGIEQYF.

This clone has a single count. This chain uses TRBV6-5 with TRBJ2-3; 10 nucleotides align to TRBD2. The J segment lost 3 bases and the V segment lost 6 bases, leaving 3 bases of the junction unmatched. Germline values: CDR1 MNHEY, CDR2 SVGAGI. The CDR3 length is 14 residues. CDR3 protein: CASSIAGGTDTQYF. The CDR3 coding sequence is TGTGCCAGCAGCATAGCGGGAGGTACAGATACGCAGTATTTT.

The chain joins TRBV6-1 to TRBJ1-5; D is undetermined. V shed 3 bases and J shed 5 bases, with 5 bases lying between them. This CDR3 comprises 12 residues. CDR1 MNHNS and CDR2 SASEGT come from the germline V gene. CDR3 loop: CASSDPYQPQHF. DNA for the CDR3: TGTGCCAGCAGTGACCCCTATCAGCCCCAGCATTTT.

The chain is built from TRBV28 and TRBJ2-3; D unclear. The germline V and J ends were trimmed by 8 bases and 4 bases, with 10 bases remaining between them. The CDR3 runs to 12 residues. Germline CDR1 and CDR2: MDHEN and SYDVKM. CDR3 in amino acids: CASLQRPDTQYF. The DNA for the CDR3 is TGTGCCAGCCTCCAACGACCAGATACGCAGTATTTT.

The chain links TRBV28 to TRBJ2-5, with D possibly TRBD1 on 5 matching bases. Germline values: CDR1 MDHEN, CDR2 SYDVKM. The CDR3 is 15 residues long. V dropped 3 bases and J dropped 7 bases, with 18 bases sitting between them. CDR3 region: CASSFSRLGRGTQYF. The DNA for the CDR3 is TGTGCCAGCAGTTTTTCCCGGTTGGGGCGAGGGACCCAGTACTTC.

Here the CDR3 reads CASSSGLGEQFF. CDR3 nucleotide sequence: TGTGCCAGCAGTTCCGGTTTGGGGGAGCAGTTCTTC. The rearrangement uses TRBV27 and TRBJ2-1; D call uncertain. Germline CDR1 reads MNHEY; CDR2 reads SMNVEV (reference sequence). CDR3 length equals 12 residues. Deletions cut 4 bases from V and 10 bases from J, with 11 bases between.

This chain uses TRBV28 with TRBJ2-2, with D unresolved. CDR3 length: 13 amino acids. Trimming shortened V by 0 bases and J by 1 base, and 0 bases separated the two germline ends. Germline loops: CDR1 MDHEN, CDR2 SYDVKM. In DNA, the CDR3 is TGTGCCAGCAGTTTATGGAACACCGGGGAGCTGTTTTTT. This codes for CASSLWNTGELFF.